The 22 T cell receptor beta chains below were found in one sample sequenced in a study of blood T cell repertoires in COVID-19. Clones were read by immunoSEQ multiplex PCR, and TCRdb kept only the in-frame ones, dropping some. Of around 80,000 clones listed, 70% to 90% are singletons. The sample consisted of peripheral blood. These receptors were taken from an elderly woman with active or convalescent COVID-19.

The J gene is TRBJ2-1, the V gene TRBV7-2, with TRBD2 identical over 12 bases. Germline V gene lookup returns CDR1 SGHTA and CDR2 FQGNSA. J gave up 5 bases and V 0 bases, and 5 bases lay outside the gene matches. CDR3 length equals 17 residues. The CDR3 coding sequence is TGTGCCAGCAGCTTAGCGCCTAGCGGGAGGGTTAACAATGAGCAGTTCTTC. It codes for CASSLAPSGRVNNEQFF.

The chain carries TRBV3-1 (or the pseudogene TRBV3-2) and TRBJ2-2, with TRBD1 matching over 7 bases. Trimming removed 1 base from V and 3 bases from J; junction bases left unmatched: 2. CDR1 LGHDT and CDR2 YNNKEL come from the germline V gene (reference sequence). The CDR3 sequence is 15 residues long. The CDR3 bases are TGTGCCAGCAGCCAAGGACAGGGAGACACCGGGGAGCTGTTTTTT. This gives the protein CASSQGQGDTGELFF.

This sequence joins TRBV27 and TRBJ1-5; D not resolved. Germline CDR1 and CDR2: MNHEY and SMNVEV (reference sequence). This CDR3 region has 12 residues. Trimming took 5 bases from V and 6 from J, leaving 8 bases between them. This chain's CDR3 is CASSRPGQPQHF. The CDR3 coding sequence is TGTGCCAGCAGTCGCCCAGGTCAGCCCCAGCATTTT.

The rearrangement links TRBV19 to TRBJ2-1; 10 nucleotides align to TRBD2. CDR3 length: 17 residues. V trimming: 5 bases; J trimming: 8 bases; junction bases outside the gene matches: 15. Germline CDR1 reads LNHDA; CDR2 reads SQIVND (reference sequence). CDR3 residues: CASSAPRSASGSYEQFF. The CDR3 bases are TGTGCCAGTAGTGCCCCCCGGTCGGCTAGCGGGAGCTATGAGCAGTTCTTC.

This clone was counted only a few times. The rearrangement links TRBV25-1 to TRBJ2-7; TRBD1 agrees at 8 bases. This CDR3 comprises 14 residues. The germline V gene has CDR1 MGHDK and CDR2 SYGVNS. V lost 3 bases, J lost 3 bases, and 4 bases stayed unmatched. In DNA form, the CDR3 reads TGTGCCAGCAGTGACTGGACAGGGCTCTACGAGCAGTACTTC. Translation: CASSDWTGLYEQYF.

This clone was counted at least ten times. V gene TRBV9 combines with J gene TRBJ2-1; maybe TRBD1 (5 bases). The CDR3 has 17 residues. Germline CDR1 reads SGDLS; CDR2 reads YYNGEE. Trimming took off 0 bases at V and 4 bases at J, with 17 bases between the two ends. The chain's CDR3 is CASSVGAGSVPYNEQFF. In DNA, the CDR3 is TGTGCCAGCAGCGTAGGGGCAGGGTCCGTCCCTTACAATGAGCAGTTCTTC. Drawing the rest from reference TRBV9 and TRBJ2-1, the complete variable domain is DSGVTQTPKHLITATGQRVTLRCSPRSGDLSVYWYQQSLDQGLQFLIQYYNGEERAKGNILERFSAQQFPDLHSELNLSSLELGDSALYFCASSVGAGSVPYNEQFFGPGTRLTVL.

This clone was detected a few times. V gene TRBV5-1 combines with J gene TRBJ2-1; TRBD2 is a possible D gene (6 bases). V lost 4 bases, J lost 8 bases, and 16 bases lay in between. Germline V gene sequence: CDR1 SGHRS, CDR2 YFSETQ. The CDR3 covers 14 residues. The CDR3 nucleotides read TGCGCCAGCAGCCTTCAGGCTAGCGCGGATGAGCAGTTCTTC. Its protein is CASSLQASADEQFF.

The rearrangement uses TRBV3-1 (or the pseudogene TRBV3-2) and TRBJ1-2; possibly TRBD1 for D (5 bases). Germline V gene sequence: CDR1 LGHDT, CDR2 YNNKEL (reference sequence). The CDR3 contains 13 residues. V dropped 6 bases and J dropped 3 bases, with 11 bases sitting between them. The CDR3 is CASRLRGYYGYTF. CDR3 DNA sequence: TGTGCCAGCAGGCTAAGGGGATACTATGGCTACACCTTC.

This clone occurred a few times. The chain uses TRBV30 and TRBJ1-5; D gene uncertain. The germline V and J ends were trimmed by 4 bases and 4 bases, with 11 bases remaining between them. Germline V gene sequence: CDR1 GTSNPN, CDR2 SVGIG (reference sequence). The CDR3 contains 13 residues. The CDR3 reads CAWTPGPNQPQHF. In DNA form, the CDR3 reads TGTGCCTGGACCCCAGGCCCTAATCAGCCCCAGCATTTT.

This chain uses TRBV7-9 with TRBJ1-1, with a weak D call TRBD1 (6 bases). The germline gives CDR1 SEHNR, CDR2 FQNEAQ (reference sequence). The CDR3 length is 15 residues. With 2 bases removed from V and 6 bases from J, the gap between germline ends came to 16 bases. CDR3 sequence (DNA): TGTGCCAGCAGCTTACCCCTCCAGGGGACCCCTGAAGCTTTCTTT. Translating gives CASSLPLQGTPEAFF.

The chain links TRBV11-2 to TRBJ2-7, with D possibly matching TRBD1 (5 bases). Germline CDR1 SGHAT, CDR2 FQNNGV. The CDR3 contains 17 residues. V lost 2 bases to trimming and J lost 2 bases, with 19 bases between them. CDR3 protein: CASSLSFSAGMAYEQYF. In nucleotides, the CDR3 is TGTGCCAGCAGCTTAAGTTTTTCGGCAGGGATGGCCTACGAGCAGTACTTC.

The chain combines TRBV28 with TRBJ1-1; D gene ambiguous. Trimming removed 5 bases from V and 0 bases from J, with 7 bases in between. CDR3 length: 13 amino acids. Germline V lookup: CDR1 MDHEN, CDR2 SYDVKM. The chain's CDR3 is CASSINMNTEAFF. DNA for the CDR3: TGTGCCAGCAGTATCAACATGAACACTGAAGCTTTCTTT.

CDR3 coding DNA: TGTGCCAGTAGTAGAGGCGGGAGTTTGCAGTACACCGGGGAGCTGTTTTTT. Protein: CASSRGGSLQYTGELFF. The chain combines TRBV19 with TRBJ2-2; 7 bases agree with TRBD2. The V gene end was trimmed by 4 bases and the J gene end by 3 bases; junction bases not matched to a gene: 11. Germline V gene lookup returns CDR1 LNHDA and CDR2 SQIVND (reference sequence). The CDR3 has 17 amino acids.

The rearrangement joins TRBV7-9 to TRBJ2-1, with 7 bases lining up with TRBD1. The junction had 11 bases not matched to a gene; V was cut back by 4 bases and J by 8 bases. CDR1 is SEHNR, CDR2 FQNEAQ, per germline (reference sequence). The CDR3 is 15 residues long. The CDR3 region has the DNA TGTGCCAGCAGCTCCAGAATCCGGGACAGCCATGAGCAGTTCTTC. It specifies CASSSRIRDSHEQFF.

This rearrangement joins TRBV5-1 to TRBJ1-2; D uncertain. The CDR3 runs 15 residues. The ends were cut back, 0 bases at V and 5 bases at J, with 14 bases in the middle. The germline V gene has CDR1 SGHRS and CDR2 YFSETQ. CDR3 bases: TGCGCCAGCAGCTTGGAAGGGAGAGGTGGATATGGCTACACCTTC. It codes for CASSLEGRGGYGYTF.

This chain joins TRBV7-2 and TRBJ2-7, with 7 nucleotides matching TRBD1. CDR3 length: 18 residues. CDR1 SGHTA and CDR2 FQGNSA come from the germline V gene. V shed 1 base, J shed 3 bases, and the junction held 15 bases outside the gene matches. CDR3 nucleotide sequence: TGTGCCAGCAGCTTAGGGGACAGTTATCCCCCCCTCTACTACGAGCAGTACTTC. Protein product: CASSLGDSYPPLYYEQYF. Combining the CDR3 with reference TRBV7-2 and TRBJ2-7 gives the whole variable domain GAGVSQSPSNKVTEKGKDVELRCDPISGHTALYWYRQSLGQGLEFLIYFQGNSAPDKSGLPSDRFSAERTGGSVSTLTIQRTQQEDSAVYLCASSLGDSYPPLYYEQYFGPGTRLTVT.

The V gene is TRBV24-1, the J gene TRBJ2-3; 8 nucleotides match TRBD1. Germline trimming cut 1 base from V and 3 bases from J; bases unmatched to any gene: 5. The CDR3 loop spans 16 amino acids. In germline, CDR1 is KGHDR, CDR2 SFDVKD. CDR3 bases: TGTGCCACCAGTGATTTTTCAGGGGGCTATACAGATACGCAGTATTTT. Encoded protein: CATSDFSGGYTDTQYF.

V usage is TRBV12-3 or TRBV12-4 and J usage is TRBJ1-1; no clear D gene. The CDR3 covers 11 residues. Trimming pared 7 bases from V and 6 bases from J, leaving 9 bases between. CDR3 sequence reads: CASTNGAEAFF. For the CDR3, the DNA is TGTGCCAGCACTAATGGAGCTGAAGCTTTCTTT.

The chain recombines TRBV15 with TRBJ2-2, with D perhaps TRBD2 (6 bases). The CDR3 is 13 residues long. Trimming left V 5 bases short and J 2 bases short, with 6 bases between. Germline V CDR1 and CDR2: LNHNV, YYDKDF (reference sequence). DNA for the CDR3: TGTGCCACCAGCGGACTAAACACCGGGGAGCTGTTTTTT. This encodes CATSGLNTGELFF.

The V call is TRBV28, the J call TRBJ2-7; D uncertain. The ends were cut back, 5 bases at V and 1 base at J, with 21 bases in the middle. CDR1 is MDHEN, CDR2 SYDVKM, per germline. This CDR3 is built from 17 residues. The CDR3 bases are TGTGCCAGCAGTCCAAGCGTAGCATATAGGCCGTCCTACGAGCAGTACTTC. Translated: CASSPSVAYRPSYEQYF.

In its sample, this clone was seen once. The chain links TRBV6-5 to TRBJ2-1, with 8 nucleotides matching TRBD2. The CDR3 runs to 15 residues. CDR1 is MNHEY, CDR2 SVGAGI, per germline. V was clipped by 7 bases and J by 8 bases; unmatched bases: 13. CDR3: CASNSRTSTYHEQFF. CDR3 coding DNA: TGTGCCAGCAACTCGAGGACTAGCACCTATCATGAGCAGTTCTTC.

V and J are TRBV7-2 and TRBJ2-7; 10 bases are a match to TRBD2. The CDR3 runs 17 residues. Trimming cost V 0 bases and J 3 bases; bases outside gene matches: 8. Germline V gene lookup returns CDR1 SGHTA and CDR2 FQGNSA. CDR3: CASSLAVGVAGGYEQYF. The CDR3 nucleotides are TGTGCCAGCAGCTTAGCAGTGGGGGTAGCGGGAGGCTACGAGCAGTACTTC.